The present T cell receptor (beta chain) was sequenced within a study of T cell responses to AZD1222 COVID-19 vaccine listed by TCRdb under 2021. A note on the overall study: Because spike-specific TCR depth and breadth did not differ between the two schedules, AZD1222 recipients who got a second dose at roughly 4 weeks were pooled with those who got a second dose at roughly 12 weeks. Enrollment into the trials was organized by age into subgroups of 18-55, 56-69 and 70-plus years, and those subgroups contained 148, 28 and 57 TCR-sequenced participants, respectively. A total of under 250 trial participants underwent TCR sequencing, of whom 200 to 220 had received two doses of AZD1222 and around 25 had received two doses of the MenACWY control vaccine. The paper's findings and limits, for the study overall: In the small 56-69-year group, the increase in depth fell short of significance, most likely because of low power. Only a handful of AZD1222 recipients were SARS-CoV-2 seropositive at baseline, limiting conclusions about previously exposed vaccinees. CD4 TCRs associated with the vaccine covered the entire spike protein, and the dominant responses were in regions 160-218 and 743-854. After two AZD1222 doses, both the breadth and the depth of spike-specific TCRs were significantly higher than at day 0 and than in MenACWY recipients. Because no day 14 peak-response samples were available, repertoires were characterized only after the peak T cell response. Epitopes outside the regions mutated in the B.1.351 and B.1.1.7 variants were reportedly recognized by nearly half of the unique spike-specific TCRs. Participants were mostly white British, with more females than males. The authors suggested clonal diversity may have been underestimated.

This clone showed up just once. What antigen it recognizes has not been identified. Per-nucleotide qualities are absent, and no much larger clonotype sits a single base away. Trimming takes 4 bases off V and 12 bases off J; junction bases not matched to a gene: 7. The CDR3 numbers 14 residues from cysteine through phenylalanine. Just the 42-base CDR3 DNA is kept, in frame starting at base 1. The germline V gene supplies CDR1 MNHEY and CDR2 SVGEGT. What the time point label conveys for this sample: baseline before first vaccination. Samples from vaccinated people were obtained from the UK trials COV001 and COV002, which included a single-blind randomized controlled phase 2/3 trial of AZD1222 (ChAdOx1 nCoV-19) in healthy adults. Trial participant PBMC samples were collected at day 0 and day 28 after the second dose for TCRbeta chain sequencing. The CDR3 regions of human TCRbeta chains were analyzed by immunosequencing. As for the authors' bioinformatics: Repertoire TCRs were matched against a reference library of SARS-CoV-2-specific TCRs generated with the MIRA antigen-specificity platform. Breadth was defined as the fraction of unique TCRs that were SARS-CoV-2-associated, and depth was defined as the fraction of total T cells that were SARS-CoV-2-associated. Each spike-specific TCR was assigned to its reactive spike region and to a CD4 or CD8 class using the MIRA data. Log10-transformed breadth and depth values were compared by one-way ANOVA with Sidak's multiple comparisons tests. TCRdb provides this immuneACCESS table in a form limited to in-frame rearrangements. Some clones are lacking; in checked studies, under half of them reflect an unresolved V gene, and why the rest are absent is not known. The D gene and trimming were derived from the DNA, and the V and J assignments and clone size from that table. The sample yields 150,000 to 200,000 clones; less than 90% were counted once. The ten top clones hold 1.5% to 2% of the sample.

The chain links TRBV6-2 or TRBV6-3 with TRBJ2-1, and TRBD2 matches 12 of the central bases. The TCR comes from an adult in good health. Sequences were derived from peripheral blood, sampled on day 0 of AZD1222 vaccination. Read as DNA, the sequence is TGTGCCAGCAGTTCTAGCGGGAGGGCCATTCTGCAGTTCTTC. This is translated as CASSSSGRAILQFF.